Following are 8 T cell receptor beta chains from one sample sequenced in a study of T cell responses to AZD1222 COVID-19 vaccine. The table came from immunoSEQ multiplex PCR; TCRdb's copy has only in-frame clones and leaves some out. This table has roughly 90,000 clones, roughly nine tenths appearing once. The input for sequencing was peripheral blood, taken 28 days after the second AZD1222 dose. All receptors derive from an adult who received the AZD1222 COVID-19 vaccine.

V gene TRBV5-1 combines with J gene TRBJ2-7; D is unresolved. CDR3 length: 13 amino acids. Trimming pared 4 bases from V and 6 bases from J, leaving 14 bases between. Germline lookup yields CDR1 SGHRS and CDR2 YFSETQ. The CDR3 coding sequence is TGCGCCAGCAGCCGAGACTGGCCTGGCGAGCAGTACTTC. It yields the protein CASSRDWPGEQYF.

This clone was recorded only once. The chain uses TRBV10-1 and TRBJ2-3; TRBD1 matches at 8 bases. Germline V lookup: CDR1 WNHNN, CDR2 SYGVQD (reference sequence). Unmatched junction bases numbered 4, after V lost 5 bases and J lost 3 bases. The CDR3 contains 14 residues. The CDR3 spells CASSLDRATDTQYF. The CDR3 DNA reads TGCGCCAGCAGTTTGGACAGGGCTACAGATACGCAGTATTTT.

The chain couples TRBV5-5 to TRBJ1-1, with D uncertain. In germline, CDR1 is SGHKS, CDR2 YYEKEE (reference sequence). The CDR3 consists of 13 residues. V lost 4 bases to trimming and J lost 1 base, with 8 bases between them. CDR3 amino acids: CASSAYKNTEAFF. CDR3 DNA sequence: TGTGCCAGCAGCGCTTACAAGAACACTGAAGCTTTCTTT.

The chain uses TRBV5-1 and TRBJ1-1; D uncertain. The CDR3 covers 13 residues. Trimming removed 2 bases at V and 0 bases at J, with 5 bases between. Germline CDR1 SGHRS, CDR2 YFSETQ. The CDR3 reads CASSLKLNTEAFF. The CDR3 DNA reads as TGCGCCAGCAGCTTAAAGTTGAACACTGAAGCTTTCTTT.

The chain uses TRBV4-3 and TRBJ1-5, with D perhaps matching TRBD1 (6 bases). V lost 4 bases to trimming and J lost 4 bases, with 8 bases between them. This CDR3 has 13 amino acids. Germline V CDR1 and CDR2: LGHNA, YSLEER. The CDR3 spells CASSPDRNQPQHF. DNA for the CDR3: TGCGCCAGCAGCCCGGACAGAAATCAGCCCCAGCATTTT.

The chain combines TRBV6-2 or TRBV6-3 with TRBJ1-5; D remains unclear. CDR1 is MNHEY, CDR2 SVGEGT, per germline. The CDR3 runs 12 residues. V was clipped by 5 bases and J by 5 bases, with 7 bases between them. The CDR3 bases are TGTGCCAGCAGTCAAAGGGATCAGCCCCAGCATTTT. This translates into CASSQRDQPQHF.

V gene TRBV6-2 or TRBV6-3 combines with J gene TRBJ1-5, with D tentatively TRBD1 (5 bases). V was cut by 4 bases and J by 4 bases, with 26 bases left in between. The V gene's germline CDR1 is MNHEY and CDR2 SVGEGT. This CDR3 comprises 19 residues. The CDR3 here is CASSSPGEGPELANQPQHF. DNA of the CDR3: TGTGCCAGCAGTTCCCCCGGGGAGGGGCCGGAGTTAGCAAATCAGCCCCAGCATTTT.

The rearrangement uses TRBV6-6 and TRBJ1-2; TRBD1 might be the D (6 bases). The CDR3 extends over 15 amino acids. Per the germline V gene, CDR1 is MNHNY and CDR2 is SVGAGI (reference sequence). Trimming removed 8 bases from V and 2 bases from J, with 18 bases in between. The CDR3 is CASEPIRGPNYGYTF. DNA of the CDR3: TGTGCCAGCGAACCCATCAGGGGTCCGAACTATGGCTACACCTTC.